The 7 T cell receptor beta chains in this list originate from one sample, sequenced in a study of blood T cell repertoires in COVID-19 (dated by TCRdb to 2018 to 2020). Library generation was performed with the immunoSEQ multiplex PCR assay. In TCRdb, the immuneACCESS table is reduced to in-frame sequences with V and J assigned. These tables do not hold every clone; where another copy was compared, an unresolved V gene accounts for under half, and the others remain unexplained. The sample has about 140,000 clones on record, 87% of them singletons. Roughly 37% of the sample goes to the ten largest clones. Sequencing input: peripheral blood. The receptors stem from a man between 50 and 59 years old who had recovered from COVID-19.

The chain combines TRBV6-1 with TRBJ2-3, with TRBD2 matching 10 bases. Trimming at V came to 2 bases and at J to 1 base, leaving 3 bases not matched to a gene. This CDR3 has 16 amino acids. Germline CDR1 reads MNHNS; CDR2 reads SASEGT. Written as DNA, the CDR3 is TGTGCCAGCAGTGAAACTAGCGGGGCTGGCACAGATACGCAGTATTTT. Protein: CASSETSGAGTDTQYF.

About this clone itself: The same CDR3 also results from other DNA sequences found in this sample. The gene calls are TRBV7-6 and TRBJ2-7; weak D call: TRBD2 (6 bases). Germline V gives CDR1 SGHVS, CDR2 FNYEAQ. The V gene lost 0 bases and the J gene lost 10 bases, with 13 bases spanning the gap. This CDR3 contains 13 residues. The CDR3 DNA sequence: TGTGCCAGCAGCTTAGCGCGGGGCCGCGAACAGTACTTC. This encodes CASSLARGREQYF. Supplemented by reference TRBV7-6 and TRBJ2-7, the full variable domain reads GAGVSQSPRYKVTKRGQDVALRCDPISGHVSLYWYRQALGQGPEFLTYFNYEAQQDKSGLPNDRFSAERPEGSISTLTIQRTEQRDSAMYRCASSLARGREQYFGPGTRLTVT.

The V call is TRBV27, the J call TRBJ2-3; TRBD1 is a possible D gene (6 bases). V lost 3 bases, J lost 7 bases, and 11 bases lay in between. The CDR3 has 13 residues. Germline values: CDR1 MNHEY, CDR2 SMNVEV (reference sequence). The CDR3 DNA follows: TGTGCCAGCAGTTTTCCTGGGACAAATACGCAGTATTTT. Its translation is CASSFPGTNTQYF.

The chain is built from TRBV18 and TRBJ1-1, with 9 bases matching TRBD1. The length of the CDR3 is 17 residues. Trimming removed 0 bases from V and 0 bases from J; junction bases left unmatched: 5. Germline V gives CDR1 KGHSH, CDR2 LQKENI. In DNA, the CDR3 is TGTGCCAGCTCACCACCGTGGACAGGGGTAATGAACACTGAAGCTTTCTTT. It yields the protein CASSPPWTGVMNTEAFF.

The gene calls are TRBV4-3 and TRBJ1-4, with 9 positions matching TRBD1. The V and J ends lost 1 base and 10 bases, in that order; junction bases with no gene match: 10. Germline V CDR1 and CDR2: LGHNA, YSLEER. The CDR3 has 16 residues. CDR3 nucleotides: TGCGCCAGCAGCCAAGGGTCGACAGGGGGTTTTGGAAAACTGTTTTTT. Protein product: CASSQGSTGGFGKLFF.

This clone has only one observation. The CDR3 here is CASISAQAGGRADTQYF. In DNA form, the CDR3 reads TGCGCCAGCATCAGTGCCCAGGCGGGGGGGAGGGCAGATACGCAGTATTTT. J is TRBJ2-3 and V is TRBV10-2; 9 positions agree with TRBD2. Germline values: CDR1 WSHSY, CDR2 SAAADI. This CDR3 has 17 amino acids. V lost 7 bases and J lost 4; bases outside the gene matches: 15.

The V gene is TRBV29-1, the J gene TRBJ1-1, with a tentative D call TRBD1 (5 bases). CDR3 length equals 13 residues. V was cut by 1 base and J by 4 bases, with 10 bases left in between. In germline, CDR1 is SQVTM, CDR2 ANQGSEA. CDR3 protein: CSVEAGWSTEAFF. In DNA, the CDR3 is TGCAGCGTTGAAGCAGGGTGGAGCACTGAAGCTTTCTTT.